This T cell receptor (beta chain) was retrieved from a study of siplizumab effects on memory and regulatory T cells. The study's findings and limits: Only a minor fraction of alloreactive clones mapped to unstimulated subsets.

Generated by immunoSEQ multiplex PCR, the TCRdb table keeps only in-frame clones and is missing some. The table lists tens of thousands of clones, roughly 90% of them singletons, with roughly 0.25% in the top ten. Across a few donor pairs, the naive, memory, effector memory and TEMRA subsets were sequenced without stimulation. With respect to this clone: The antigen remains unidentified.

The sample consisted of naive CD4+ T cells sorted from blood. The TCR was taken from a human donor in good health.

The chain's CDR3 is CASSRSGMQETQYF. CDR3 sequence (DNA): TGTGCCAGCAGCCGAAGCGGGATGCAAGAGACCCAGTACTTC. V and J are TRBV7-2 and TRBJ2-5; 7 nucleotides align to TRBD2. CDR1 SGHTA and CDR2 FQGNSA come from the germline V gene. Losses at the gene ends were 5 bases for V and 2 bases for J; bases not matched to a gene: 5. The CDR3 is made up of 14 amino acids.